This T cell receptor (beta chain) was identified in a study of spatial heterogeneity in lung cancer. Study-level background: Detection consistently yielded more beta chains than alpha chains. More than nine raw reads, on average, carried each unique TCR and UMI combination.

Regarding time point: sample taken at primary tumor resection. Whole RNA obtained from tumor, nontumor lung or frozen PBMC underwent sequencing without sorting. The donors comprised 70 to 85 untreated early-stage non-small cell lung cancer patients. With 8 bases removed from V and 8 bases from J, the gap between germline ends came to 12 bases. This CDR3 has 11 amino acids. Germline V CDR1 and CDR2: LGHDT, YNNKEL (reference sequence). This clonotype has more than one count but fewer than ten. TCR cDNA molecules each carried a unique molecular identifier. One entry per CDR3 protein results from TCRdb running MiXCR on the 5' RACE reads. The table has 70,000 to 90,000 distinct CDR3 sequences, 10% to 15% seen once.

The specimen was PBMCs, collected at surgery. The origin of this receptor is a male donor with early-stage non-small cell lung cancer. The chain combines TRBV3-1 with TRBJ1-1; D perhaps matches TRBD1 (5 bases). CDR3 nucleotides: TGTGCCAGCGGTCGCGAGGGGGAAGCTTTCTTT. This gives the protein CASGREGEAFF. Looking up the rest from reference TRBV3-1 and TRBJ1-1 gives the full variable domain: DTAVSQTPKYLVTQMGNDKSIKCEQNLGHDTMYWYKQDSKKFLKIMFSYNNKELIINETVPNRFSPKSPDKAHLNLHINSLELGDSAVYFCASGREGEAFFGQGTRLTVV.